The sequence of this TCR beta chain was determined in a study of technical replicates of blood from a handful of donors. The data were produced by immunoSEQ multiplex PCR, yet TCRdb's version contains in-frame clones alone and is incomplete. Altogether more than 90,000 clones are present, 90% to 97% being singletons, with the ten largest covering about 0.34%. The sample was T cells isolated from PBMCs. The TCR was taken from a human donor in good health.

CDR3: CASSLVGYEQYF. CDR3 nucleotides: TGCGCCAGCAGCTTGGTCGGCTACGAGCAGTACTTC. This chain joins TRBV5-1 and TRBJ2-7; D call uncertain. Germline lookup yields CDR1 SGHRS and CDR2 YFSETQ. Trimming left V 0 bases short and J 3 bases short, with 4 bases between. The CDR3 length is 12 residues.